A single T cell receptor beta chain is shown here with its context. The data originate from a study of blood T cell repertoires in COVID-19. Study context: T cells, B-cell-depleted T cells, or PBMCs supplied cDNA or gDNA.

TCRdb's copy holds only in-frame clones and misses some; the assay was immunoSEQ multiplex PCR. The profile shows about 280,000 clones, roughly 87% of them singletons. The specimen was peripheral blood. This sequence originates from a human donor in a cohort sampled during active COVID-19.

The CDR3 loop is CASSPKPFYGYTF. Written as DNA, the CDR3 is TGTGCCAGCAGCCCTAAACCCTTTTATGGCTACACCTTC. The chain recombines TRBV14 with TRBJ1-2, with D unclear. V was clipped by 4 bases and J by 5 bases, with 11 bases between them. Looked up from germline, CDR1 is SGHDN and CDR2 is FVKESK. The CDR3 sequence is 13 residues long.